The 28 T cell receptor beta chains given below trace back to one sample, sequenced in a study of blood T cells in healthy people across ages. PCR was performed a second time for roughly 7 to 11 cycles using a sample-barcoded 5' primer and a J-beta primer mix. One entry per CDR3 protein, called by TCRdb with MiXCR from the 5' RACE reads. The sample includes some 710,000 distinct CDR3 sequences, 46% of them seen just once. The material sequenced was blood. Receptors were obtained from an elderly man in good health.

The V gene is TRBV29-1, the J gene TRBJ2-7; 8 nucleotides line up with TRBD1. The CDR3 is made up of 14 amino acids. V lost 7 bases, J lost 4 bases, and 12 bases stayed unmatched. In germline, CDR1 is SQVTM, CDR2 ANQGSEA. CDR3 region: CSAGSGTGYYEQYF. CDR3 nucleotide sequence: TGCAGCGCAGGGAGTGGGACAGGTTATTACGAGCAGTACTTC.

V usage is TRBV7-2 and J usage is TRBJ2-7; 13 bases are shared with TRBD2. The CDR3 is 17 residues long. Germline V gene sequence: CDR1 SGHTA, CDR2 FQGNSA. V shed 3 bases and J 4 bases; nucleotides not matched to a gene: 9. CDR3 residues: CASSLGGLAGISYEQYF. CDR3 DNA: TGTGCCAGCAGCTTGGGGGGACTAGCGGGAATCTCGTACGAGCAGTACTTC.

The genes are TRBV7-2 and TRBJ2-6; 7 bases are a match to TRBD1. V lost 5 bases to trimming and J lost 4 bases; unmatched junction nucleotides: 5. Germline CDR1 SGHTA, CDR2 FQGNSA. This CDR3 has 15 residues. CDR3 DNA: TGTGCCAGCAGCCGAGACAGGGTAGGGGCCAACGTCCTGACTTTC. Its translation: CASSRDRVGANVLTF.

The rearrangement links TRBV7-3 to TRBJ2-3; 7 nucleotides agree with TRBD2. Germline loops: CDR1 SGHTA, CDR2 FQGTGA. The CDR3 extends over 16 amino acids. The V segment lost 4 bases and the J segment 1 base; nucleotides outside the gene matches: 8. The CDR3 is CASSSGLGGGTDTQYF. The DNA of the CDR3 is TGTGCCAGCAGCTCAGGACTAGGAGGGGGCACAGATACGCAGTATTTT.

This chain joins TRBV12-3 or TRBV12-4 and TRBJ2-1, with 8 bases matching TRBD1. CDR3 length equals 17 residues. V was clipped by 2 bases and J by 2 bases; unmatched bases: 8. The CDR3 DNA is TGTGCCAGCAGTTTAATCCGGACAGGGATCACCTACAATGAGCAGTTCTTC. Protein sequence: CASSLIRTGITYNEQFF.

This chain uses TRBV20-1 with TRBJ2-5, with D possibly being TRBD1 or TRBD2 (5 bases each). V lost 1 base and J 13 bases, leaving 13 bases between the germline ends. The CDR3 is 11 residues long. Germline-derived CDR1 and CDR2 are DFQATT and SNEGSKA (reference sequence). The CDR3 nucleotides are TGCAGTGCTAGAGGGGGGTACGAGCTGTACTTC. It yields the protein CSARGGYELYF.

This clonotype was found a few times. This chain joins TRBV20-1 and TRBJ2-5; D is possibly TRBD1 (6 bases). This CDR3 comprises 11 residues. V gave up 3 bases and J gave up 5 bases, with 7 bases separating them. Germline CDR1 is DFQATT and CDR2 is SNEGSKA (reference sequence). The CDR3 DNA sequence: TGCAGTGCTAGCCAGGGGGAGACCCAGTACTTC. Amino acids: CSASQGETQYF.

The rearrangement uses TRBV7-2 and TRBJ1-1; tentatively, D is TRBD1 (6 bases). The length of the CDR3 is 13 residues. Trimming shortened V by 8 bases and J by 5 bases, and 15 bases separated the two germline ends. CDR1 and CDR2 (germline): SGHTA, FQGNSA. The CDR3 loop is CASVVGGRTEAFF. CDR3 coding DNA: TGTGCCAGCGTAGTGGGGGGGCGGACTGAAGCTTTCTTT.

The CDR3 region has the DNA TGCGCCTCCCGGCTGGGGAACTCTGGGGCCAACGTCCTGACTTTC. This encodes CASRLGNSGANVLTF. This chain joins TRBV5-1 and TRBJ2-6; D unresolved. The V and J ends lost 10 bases and 0 bases respectively, with 14 bases between them. Germline V gene sequence: CDR1 SGHRS, CDR2 YFSETQ. There are 15 residues in the CDR3.

This clonotype was observed a handful of times. V usage is TRBV5-1 and J usage is TRBJ2-7; D possibly corresponds to TRBD2 (5 bases). The CDR3 loop spans 16 amino acids. Germline CDR1 and CDR2: SGHRS and YFSETQ. The ends were cut back, 0 bases at V and 5 bases at J, with 18 bases in the middle. For the CDR3, the DNA is TGCGCCAGCAGCTTGGGGGAGCGGCTTTATTCTCACGAGCAGTACTTC. Its translation: CASSLGERLYSHEQYF.

The sample holds many counts of this clonotype. In DNA form, the CDR3 reads TGTGCCATCAGTGAGACAGTGGGCACTGAAGCTTTCTTT. Translating gives CAISETVGTEAFF. The chain couples TRBV10-3 to TRBJ1-1; D remains unclear. The CDR3 loop spans 13 amino acids. The V gene's germline CDR1 is ENHRY and CDR2 SYGVKD. Trimming shortened V by 2 bases and J by 4 bases, and 8 bases separated the two germline ends.

This clonotype was seen a handful of times. The gene calls are TRBV7-2 and TRBJ2-3; D not certain. The CDR3 consists of 18 residues. Germline CDR1 and CDR2: SGHTA and FQGNSA. V shed 5 bases and J shed 8 bases, with 29 bases lying between them. As DNA, the CDR3 is TGTGCCAGCAGCCCCAGCGCCCTCCTGTTGGCGCTTTCAGCTACGCAGTATTTT. It translates to CASSPSALLLALSATQYF. The complete variable domain, with remaining parts taken from reference TRBV7-2 and TRBJ2-3, reads GAGVSQSPSNKVTEKGKDVELRCDPISGHTALYWYRQSLGQGLEFLIYFQGNSAPDKSGLPSDRFSAERTGGSVSTLTIQRTQQEDSAVYLCASSPSALLLALSATQYFGPGTRLTVL.

This rearrangement joins TRBV30 to TRBJ2-5, with TRBD1 identical over 10 bases. The J call could be wrong; TRBJ2-7 is a better fit for the DNA end. This CDR3 has 11 amino acids. Per germline, CDR1 GTSNPN and CDR2 SVGIG (reference sequence). The CDR3 coding sequence is TGTGGTGGACAGGGGGCCTACGAGCAGTACTTC. Translating it yields CGGQGAYEQYF.

The rearrangement links TRBV4-3 to TRBJ1-6; no firm D call. CDR1 is LGHNA, CDR2 YSLEER, per germline. The V end was cut by 0 bases, the J end by 12 bases, with 12 bases between. The length of the CDR3 is 14 residues. CDR3: CASSQDRAREPLHF. The CDR3 DNA reads as TGCGCCAGCAGCCAAGACCGGGCCCGGGAACCCCTCCACTTT.

This clonotype turned up a few times. The chain uses TRBV29-1 and TRBJ1-2, with 10 bases that match TRBD1. V was clipped by 4 bases and J by 5 bases; unmatched bases: 4. Germline V gene data show CDR1 as SQVTM and CDR2 as ANQGSEA. The CDR3 is made up of 13 amino acids. Written as DNA, the CDR3 is TGCAGCGTTGTGAGGACAGGGGGGTATGGCTACACCTTC. Translating it yields CSVVRTGGYGYTF.

This clonotype was observed a few times. CDR3 region: CASSTGTVSREQYF. The CDR3 DNA reads TGTGCCAGCAGCACCGGGACAGTATCGCGTGAGCAGTACTTC. The chain has TRBV28 and TRBJ2-5; TRBD1 agrees at 7 bases. Germline CDR1 MDHEN, CDR2 SYDVKM. V lost 6 bases to trimming and J lost 11 bases; unmatched junction nucleotides: 15. The CDR3 covers 14 residues.

The V and J genes are TRBV6-2 or TRBV6-3 and TRBJ2-1, with 7 bases identical to TRBD2. The CDR3 totals 14 residues. Germline trimming cut 6 bases from V and 7 bases from J; bases unmatched to any gene: 9. CDR1 and CDR2 from the germline V gene are MNHEY and SVGEGT. In DNA form, the CDR3 reads TGTGCCAGCAGCCGGGGCAGGGAGGGGAATGAGCAGTTCTTC. It specifies CASSRGREGNEQFF.

As concerns this clonotype: The junction departs from the called germline gene at one end, perhaps through a read error. V gene TRBV7-7 combines with J gene TRBJ2-7; 7 nucleotides align to TRBD2. Matching the DNA end better, TRBJ2-5 makes the J call doubtful. There are 13 residues in the CDR3. Germline V lookup: CDR1 SSHAT, CDR2 FNYEAQ (reference sequence). The chain's CDR3 is CASSGDGLETQYF. CDR3 coding DNA: TGTGCTAGCAGCGGGGACGGATTAGAGACCCAGTACTTC.

The V and J genes are TRBV25-1 and TRBJ2-5; no reliable D call. The CDR3 is 13 amino acids. V was trimmed by 5 bases and J by 4 bases, leaving 11 bases between them. Germline assignment: CDR1 MGHDK and CDR2 SYGVNS. Here the CDR3 reads CASSPRPVETQYF. CDR3 bases: TGTGCCAGCAGTCCTCGACCGGTAGAGACCCAGTACTTC.

For this clonotype: This could be a read error, since a much larger clone is one nucleotide away. The V gene is TRBV21-1, the J gene TRBJ2-5; TRBD1 was called by the table and not checked on the DNA. TRBV21-1 constitutes a pseudogene. The CDR3 consists of 16 residues. CDR3 DNA sequence: TGTGCCAGCAGCAAACTCGCGACAGGGGGCCAAGAGACCCGGTACTTC. Translation gives CASSKLATGGQETRYF.

The chain couples TRBV12-3 or TRBV12-4 to TRBJ1-5; D gene ambiguous. This CDR3 is 14 amino acids long. V was pared by 0 bases and J by 6 bases, with 9 bases between. The CDR3, as DNA: TGTGCCAGCAGTTTAGCACGGACTTTTCAGCCCCAGCATTTT. It is translated as CASSLARTFQPQHF.

The chain has TRBV5-6 and TRBJ1-6, with D perhaps matching TRBD1 (5 bases). V lost 1 base, J lost 12 bases, and 14 bases lay in between. The CDR3 totals 14 residues. The germline V gene has CDR1 SGHDT and CDR2 YYEEEE. Here the CDR3 DNA reads TGTGCCAGCAGCTTGAGGGGTGGAAGTTTACCCCTCCACTTT. Encoded protein: CASSLRGGSLPLHF.

The V and J genes are TRBV4-3 and TRBJ2-3; no firm D call. From germline, CDR1 is LGHNA and CDR2 YSLEER. The CDR3 covers 15 residues. Trimming shortened V by 0 bases and J by 5 bases, and 12 bases separated the two germline ends. This CDR3 is CASSQERRVVDTQYF. DNA for the CDR3: TGCGCCAGCAGCCAAGAGCGTAGGGTTGTAGATACGCAGTATTTT.

The chain couples TRBV6-2 or TRBV6-3 to TRBJ2-1; 8 positions agree with TRBD2. The CDR3 extends over 13 amino acids. Germline lookup yields CDR1 MNHEY and CDR2 SVGEGT. J gave up 8 bases and V 6 bases, and 6 bases lay outside the gene matches. CDR3 nucleotides: TGTGCCAGCAGAAACATCGGGAGGGATGAGCAGTTCTTC. It yields the protein CASRNIGRDEQFF.

A remark on this clonotype: The junction shows a germline mismatch at one end, possibly a read error. This rearrangement joins TRBV20-1 to TRBJ1-2, with D tentatively TRBD1 (6 bases). The germline V gene has CDR1 DFQATT and CDR2 SNEGSKA (reference sequence). The CDR3 extends over 14 amino acids. This CDR3 reads CNASPGGAGYGYTF. The CDR3 DNA reads as TGCAATGCTAGTCCGGGGGGCGCAGGCTATGGCTACACCTTC.

This clonotype showed up many times. The chain is built from TRBV9 and TRBJ2-3; a weak D match, TRBD1 (6 bases). The CDR3 has 14 amino acids. Germline loops: CDR1 SGDLS, CDR2 YYNGEE. V dropped 0 bases and J dropped 3 bases, with 8 bases sitting between them. The CDR3 coding sequence is TGTGCCAGCAGCGTAGGGACAGATACAGATACGCAGTATTTT. Encoded protein: CASSVGTDTDTQYF. Supplemented by reference TRBV9 and TRBJ2-3, the full variable domain reads DSGVTQTPKHLITATGQRVTLRCSPRSGDLSVYWYQQSLDQGLQFLIQYYNGEERAKGNILERFSAQQFPDLHSELNLSSLELGDSALYFCASSVGTDTDTQYFGPGTRLTVL.

The chain carries TRBV6-5 and TRBJ2-1; TRBD2 matches 7 bases. Trimming took 6 bases from V and 8 from J; bases not matched to a gene: 10. The CDR3 loop spans 14 amino acids. Germline lookup yields CDR1 MNHEY and CDR2 SVGAGI. Written as DNA, the CDR3 is TGTGCCAGCAGGGCAGCGGGAAATAGGGATGAGCAGTTCTTC. Amino acids: CASRAAGNRDEQFF.

The chain joins TRBV12-3 or TRBV12-4 to TRBJ2-1, with 8 bases identical to TRBD2. The J call is in doubt because the DNA end fits TRBJ2-7 better. CDR3 length: 14 residues. The CDR3 nucleotides read TGTGCCAGCAGACCGGGACTAGGGCTGGGGGAGCAGTACTTC. As protein: CASRPGLGLGEQYF.